A selection of T cell receptor beta chains follows, all from one sample in a study of blood T cells in healthy people across ages. MiXCR, run by TCRdb on the 5' RACE reads, gives a single entry per CDR3 protein. Of about 780,000 distinct CDR3 sequences in the sample, about 46% were seen once. Sequencing input: blood. The source of these receptors is an elderly man in good health. Both conserved end residues are part of each CDR3. Fields, in order: J gene, CDR3 length, D gene, V gene, clone size, CDR3 DNA, CDR3 protein. D genes are given only for firm matches. Size is stated for part of the rows, as once, few or many counts, or as a class when the clone is expanded.

>TRBJ2-1|11|NA|TRBV5-4|NA
TGTGCCAGCAGCACGGACCTGGAGCAGTTCTTC
CASSTDLEQFF
>TRBJ1-2|13|NA|TRBV7-3|few
TGTGCCAGCAGCCACCAAGACGGATTAAACTACACCTTC
CASSHQDGLNYTF
>TRBJ2-7|15|TRBD2|TRBV4-2|NA
TGTGCCAGCAGCCAAGACGGGGGGAGCCTATACGAGCAGTACTTC
CASSQDGGSLYEQYF
>TRBJ2-1|15|NA|TRBV7-2|few
TGTGCCAGCAGCCCCGGACGGATGGTTACCGGTGAGCAGTTCTTC
CASSPGRMVTGEQFF
>TRBJ2-4|15|NA|TRBV10-3|few
TGTGCCATCAGTGAGTCAGCAGGGAGGATAAACATTCAGTACTTC
CAISESAGRINIQYF
>TRBJ2-5|13|NA|TRBV29-1|few
TGCAGCGGTGTCCTCTACCCCCGAGAGACCCAGTACTTC
CSGVLYPRETQYF
>TRBJ2-7|18|TRBD2|TRBV28|few
TGTGCCAGCAGTCCCCAAACAGCGGGAGGGAACTCCTACAATGAGCAGTACTTC
CASSPQTAGGNSYNEQYF
>TRBJ2-2|11|NA|TRBV29-1|NA
TGCAGCGTTGAACGGGGCGGGGAGCTGTTTTTT
CSVERGGELFF
>TRBJ2-3|14|NA|TRBV27|NA
TGTGCCAGCAGTTTAAGGGCAGCCTTAGATACGCAGTATTTT
CASSLRAALDTQYF
>TRBJ2-1|17|TRBD1|TRBV7-9|NA
TGTGCCAGCAGCTTAGGGTTCGGCAGGGGGCTTTACAATGAGCAGTTCTTC
CASSLGFGRGLYNEQFF
>TRBJ1-1|15|NA|TRBV7-9|few
TGTGCCGCGGACAGTGACACGGGAAAGAACACTGAAGCTTTCTTT
CAADSDTGKNTEAFF
>TRBJ2-3|17|TRBD1|TRBV2|few
TGTGCCAGCAAAGGCGAGGGGGCGAGGGGGAGCACAGATACGCAGTATTTT
CASKGEGARGSTDTQYF
>TRBJ2-3|14|NA|TRBV9|NA
TGTGCCAGCAGCGTAGATGCGGGCACAGATACGCAGTATTTT
CASSVDAGTDTQYF
>TRBJ2-3|15|TRBD1|TRBV20-1|few
TGCAGTGCTAGGGTACAGGGACAGACCACAGATACGCAGTATTTT
CSARVQGQTTDTQYF
>TRBJ1-4|15|NA|TRBV20-1|many
TGCAGTGCTATTATCCCCGGGGGTAGGGTTGAAAAACTGTTTTTT
CSAIIPGGRVEKLFF
>TRBJ1-2|11|NA|TRBV29-1|NA
TGCAGCTCCGGGGACAATTTTGGCTACACCTTC
CSSGDNFGYTF
>TRBJ2-3|16|NA|TRBV7-8|few
TGTGCCAGCAGCTTAGCGGTTAGGCGTGGTACAGATACGCAGTATTTT
CASSLAVRRGTDTQYF
>TRBJ2-5|14|NA|TRBV4-3|few
TGCGCCAGCAGCCAAGATGCAGGTAGCGAGACCCAGTACTTC
CASSQDAGSETQYF
>TRBJ1-1|14|NA|TRBV6-1|few
TGTGCCAGCAGTGGGTACGGGGGACTCACTGAAGCTTTCTTT
CASSGYGGLTEAFF
>TRBJ2-1|18|NA|TRBV4-1|once
TGCGCCAGCAGCCAAGATGTCACTACTCGTTCCTCCTACAATGAGCAGTTCTTC
CASSQDVTTRSSYNEQFF
>TRBJ2-7|15|NA|TRBV6-5|NA
TGTGCCAGCAGTTTAACCGGGACACAGACCTACGAGCAGTACTTC
CASSLTGTQTYEQYF
>TRBJ2-5|15|TRBD1|TRBV5-1|few
TGCGCCAGCAGCTGGGGACAGGGGCGCCAAGAGACCCAGTACTTC
CASSWGQGRQETQYF
>TRBJ1-6|18|NA|TRBV9|NA
TGTGCCAGCAGCGTAGGGACACCGGCGAGCTCCTATAATTCACCCCTCCACTTT
CASSVGTPASSYNSPLHF
>TRBJ2-1|15|TRBD2|TRBV12-3/TRBV12-4|NA
TGTGCCAGCAGTTTAGGGAGCGGGAGGAACAATGAGCAGTTCTTC
CASSLGSGRNNEQFF
>TRBJ1-5|15|NA|TRBV27|NA
TGTGCCAGCAGTCCTGCTTTGGAGTTGGCTCAGCCCCAGCATTTT
CASSPALELAQPQHF
>TRBJ2-7|12|NA|TRBV29-1|NA
TGCAGCGTTGAAGGAGGCCCTCTCGAGCAGTACTTC
CSVEGGPLEQYF
>TRBJ2-1|12|NA|TRBV20-1|NA
TGCAGTGCTAGCAATCTCCCCAATGAGCAGTTCTTC
CSASNLPNEQFF
>TRBJ2-7|16|TRBD1|TRBV5-1|many
TGCGCCAGCAGCCCAGCCCCGGGGACAGGACTCTACGAGCAGTACTTC
CASSPAPGTGLYEQYF
>TRBJ2-6|18|NA|TRBV5-1|NA
TGCGCCAGCAGCTTACGCCGGATCCAAGGCCCTGGGGCCAACGTCCTGACTTTC
CASSLRRIQGPGANVLTF
>TRBJ2-3|14|TRBD2|TRBV11-3|many
TGTGCCAGCAGCTCGGGACTAGCCACAGATACGCAGTATTTT
CASSSGLATDTQYF